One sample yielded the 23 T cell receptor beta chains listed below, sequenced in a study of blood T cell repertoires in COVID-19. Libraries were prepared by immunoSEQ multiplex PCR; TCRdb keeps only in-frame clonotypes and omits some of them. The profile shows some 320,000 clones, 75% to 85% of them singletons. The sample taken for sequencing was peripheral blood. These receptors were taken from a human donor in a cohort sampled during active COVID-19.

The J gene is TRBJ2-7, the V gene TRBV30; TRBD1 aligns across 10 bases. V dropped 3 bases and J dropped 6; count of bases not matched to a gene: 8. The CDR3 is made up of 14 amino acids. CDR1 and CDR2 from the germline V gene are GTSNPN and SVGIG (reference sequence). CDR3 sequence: CAWSVGTGVFEQYF. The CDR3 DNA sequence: TGTGCCTGGAGCGTGGGGACAGGGGTCTTCGAGCAGTACTTC. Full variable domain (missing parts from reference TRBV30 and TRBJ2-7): SQTIHQWPATLVQPVGSPLSLECTVEGTSNPNLYWYRQAAGRGLQLLFYSVGIGQISSEVPQNLSASRPQDRQFILSSKKLLLSDSGFYLCAWSVGTGVFEQYFGPGTRLTVT.

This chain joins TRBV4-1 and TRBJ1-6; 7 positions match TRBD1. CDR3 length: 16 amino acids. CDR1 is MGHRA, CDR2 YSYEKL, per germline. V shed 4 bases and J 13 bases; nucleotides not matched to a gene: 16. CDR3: CASSRGIQGLLAPLHF. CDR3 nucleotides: TGCGCCAGCAGCCGCGGGATACAGGGGCTTCTGGCGCCCCTCCACTTT.

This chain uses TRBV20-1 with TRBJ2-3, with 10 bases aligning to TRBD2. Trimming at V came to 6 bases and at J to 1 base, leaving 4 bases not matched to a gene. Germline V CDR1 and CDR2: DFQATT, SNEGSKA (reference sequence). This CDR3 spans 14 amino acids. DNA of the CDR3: TGCAGTGCCAGTAGCGGGGGGCGCACAGATACGCAGTATTTT. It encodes CSASSGGRTDTQYF.

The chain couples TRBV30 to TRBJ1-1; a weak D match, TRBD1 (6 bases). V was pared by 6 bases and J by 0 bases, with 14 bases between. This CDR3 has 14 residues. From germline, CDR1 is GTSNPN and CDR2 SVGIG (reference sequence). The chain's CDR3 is CACPIRGLNTEAFF. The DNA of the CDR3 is TGTGCCTGCCCTATCAGGGGTTTGAACACTGAAGCTTTCTTT.

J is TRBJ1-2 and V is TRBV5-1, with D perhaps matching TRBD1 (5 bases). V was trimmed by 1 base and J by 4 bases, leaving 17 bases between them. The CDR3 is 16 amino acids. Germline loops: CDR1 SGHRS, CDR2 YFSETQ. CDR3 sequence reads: CASSLFAAGPVYGYTF. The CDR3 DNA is TGCGCCAGCAGCTTGTTCGCGGCGGGACCCGTCTATGGCTACACCTTC.

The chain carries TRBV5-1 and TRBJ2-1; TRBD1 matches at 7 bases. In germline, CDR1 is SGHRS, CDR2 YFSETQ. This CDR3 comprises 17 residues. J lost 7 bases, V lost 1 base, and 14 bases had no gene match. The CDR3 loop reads CASSLKDRILPRNEQFF. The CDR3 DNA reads TGCGCCAGCAGCTTGAAGGACAGGATCCTTCCTAGGAATGAGCAGTTCTTC.

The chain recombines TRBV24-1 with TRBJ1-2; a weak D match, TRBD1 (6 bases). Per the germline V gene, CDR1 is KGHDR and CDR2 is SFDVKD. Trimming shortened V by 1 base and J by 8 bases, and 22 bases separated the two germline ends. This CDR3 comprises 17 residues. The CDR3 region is CATSDLTRQDWGWGYTF. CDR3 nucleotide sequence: TGTGCCACCAGTGATTTAACACGACAGGATTGGGGATGGGGCTACACCTTC.

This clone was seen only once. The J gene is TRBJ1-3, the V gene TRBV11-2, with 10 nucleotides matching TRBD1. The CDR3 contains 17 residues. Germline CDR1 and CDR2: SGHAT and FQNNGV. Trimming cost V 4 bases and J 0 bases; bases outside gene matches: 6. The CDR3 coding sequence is TGTGCCAGCAGCTCCGATAGGACAGGGGGCTCTGGAAACACCATATATTTT. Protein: CASSSDRTGGSGNTIYF.

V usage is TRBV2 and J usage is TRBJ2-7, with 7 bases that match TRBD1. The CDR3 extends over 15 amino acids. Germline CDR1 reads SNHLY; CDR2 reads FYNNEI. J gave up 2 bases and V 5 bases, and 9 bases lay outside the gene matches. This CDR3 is CASSRRDSRTYEQYF. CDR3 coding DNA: TGTGCCAGCAGTCGCCGGGACAGTAGAACCTACGAGCAGTACTTC.

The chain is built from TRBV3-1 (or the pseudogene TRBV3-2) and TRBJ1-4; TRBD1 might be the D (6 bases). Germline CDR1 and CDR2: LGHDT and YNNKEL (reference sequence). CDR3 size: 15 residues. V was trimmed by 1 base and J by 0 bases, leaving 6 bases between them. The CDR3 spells CASSQGQATNEKLFF. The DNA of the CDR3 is TGTGCCAGCAGCCAAGGACAGGCAACTAATGAAAAACTGTTTTTT.

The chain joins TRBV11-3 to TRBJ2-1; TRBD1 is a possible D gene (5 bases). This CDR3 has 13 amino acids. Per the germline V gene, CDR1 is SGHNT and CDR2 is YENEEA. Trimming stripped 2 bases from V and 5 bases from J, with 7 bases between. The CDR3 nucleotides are TGTGCCAGCAGCTTAACCAGGGACAATGAGCAGTTCTTC. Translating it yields CASSLTRDNEQFF.

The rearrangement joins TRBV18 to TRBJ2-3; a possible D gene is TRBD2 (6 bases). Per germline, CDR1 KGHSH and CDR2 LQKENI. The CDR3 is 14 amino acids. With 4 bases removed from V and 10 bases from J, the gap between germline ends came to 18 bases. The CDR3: CASSRSGTFDPQYF. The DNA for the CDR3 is TGTGCCAGCTCACGTTCCGGGACTTTTGACCCGCAGTATTTT. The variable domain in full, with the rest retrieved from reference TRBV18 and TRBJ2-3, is NAGVMQNPRHLVRRRGQEARLRCSPMKGHSHVYWYRQLPEEGLKFMVYLQKENIIDESGMPKERFSAEFPKEGPSILRIQQVVRGDSAAYFCASSRSGTFDPQYFGPGTRLTVL.

The CDR3 region is CASSLGQGVNYGYTF. The CDR3 bases are TGTGCCAGCAGCCTTGGACAGGGTGTAAACTATGGCTACACCTTC. The chain has TRBV5-6 and TRBJ1-2; 8 nucleotides align to TRBD1. Germline CDR1 and CDR2: SGHDT and YYEEEE. CDR3 length: 15 residues. With 4 bases clipped from V and 2 bases from J, the junction kept 7 bases outside the gene matches.

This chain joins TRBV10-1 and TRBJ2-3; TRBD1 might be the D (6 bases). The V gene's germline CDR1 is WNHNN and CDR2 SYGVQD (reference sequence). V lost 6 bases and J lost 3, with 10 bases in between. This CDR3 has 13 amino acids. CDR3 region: CASSRGSTDTQYF. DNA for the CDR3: TGCGCCAGCAGCAGGGGAAGTACAGATACGCAGTATTTT.

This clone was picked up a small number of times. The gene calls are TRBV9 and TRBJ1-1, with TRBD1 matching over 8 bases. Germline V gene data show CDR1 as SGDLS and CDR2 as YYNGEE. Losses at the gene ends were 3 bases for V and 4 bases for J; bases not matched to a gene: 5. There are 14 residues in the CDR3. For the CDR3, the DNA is TGTGCCAGCAGCGAGACAGGGGTGGGCACTGAAGCTTTCTTT. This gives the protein CASSETGVGTEAFF.

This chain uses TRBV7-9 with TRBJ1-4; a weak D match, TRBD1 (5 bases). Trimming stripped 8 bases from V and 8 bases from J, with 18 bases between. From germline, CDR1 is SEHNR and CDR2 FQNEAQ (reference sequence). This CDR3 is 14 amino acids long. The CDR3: CASRGGVAGEKLFF. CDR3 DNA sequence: TGTGCCAGCCGTGGAGGGGTCGCTGGAGAAAAACTGTTTTTT.

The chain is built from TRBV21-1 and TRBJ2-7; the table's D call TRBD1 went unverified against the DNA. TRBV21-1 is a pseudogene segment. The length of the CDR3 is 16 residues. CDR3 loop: CASSKADRGHQNEQYF. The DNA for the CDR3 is TGTGCCAGCAGCAAAGCTGACAGGGGGCATCAGAACGAGCAGTACTTC.

The CDR3 DNA follows: TGTGCCAGCAGTTTCCTAACAGGAGAGCGGGGCGATGAGCAGTTCTTC. The encoded protein is CASSFLTGERGDEQFF. The chain recombines TRBV6-5 with TRBJ2-1; 7 nucleotides match TRBD2. This CDR3 has 16 amino acids. J was trimmed by 8 bases and V by 4 bases; bases with no gene match: 14. Germline V CDR1 and CDR2: MNHEY, SVGAGI.

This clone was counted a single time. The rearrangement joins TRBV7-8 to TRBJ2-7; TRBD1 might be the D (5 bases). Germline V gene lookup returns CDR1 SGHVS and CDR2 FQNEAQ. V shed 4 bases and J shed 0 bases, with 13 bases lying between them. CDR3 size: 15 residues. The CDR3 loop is CASSYQTESSYEQYF. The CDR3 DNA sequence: TGTGCCAGCAGCTACCAGACAGAAAGCTCCTACGAGCAGTACTTC. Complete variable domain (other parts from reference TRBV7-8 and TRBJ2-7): GAGVSQSPRYKVAKRGQDVALRCDPISGHVSLFWYQQALGQGPEFLTYFQNEAQLDKSGLPSDRFFAERPEGSVSTLKIQRTQQEDSAVYLCASSYQTESSYEQYFGPGTRLTVT.

CDR3 in DNA: TGCGCCAGCAGCTTGGCAGGGCGAGAAGCCGGGGAGCTGTTTTTT. This sequence encodes CASSLAGREAGELFF. This sequence joins TRBV5-1 and TRBJ2-2, with TRBD1 as a possible D gene (5 bases). Germline CDR1 and CDR2: SGHRS and YFSETQ. The CDR3 loop spans 15 amino acids. Trimming shortened V by 0 bases and J by 6 bases, and 12 bases separated the two germline ends.

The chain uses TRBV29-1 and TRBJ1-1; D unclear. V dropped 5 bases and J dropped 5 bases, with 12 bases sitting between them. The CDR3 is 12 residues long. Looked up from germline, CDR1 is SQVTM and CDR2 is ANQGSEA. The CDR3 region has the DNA TGCAGCGTTCGGGATGGCGGGACTGAAGCTTTCTTT. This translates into CSVRDGGTEAFF.

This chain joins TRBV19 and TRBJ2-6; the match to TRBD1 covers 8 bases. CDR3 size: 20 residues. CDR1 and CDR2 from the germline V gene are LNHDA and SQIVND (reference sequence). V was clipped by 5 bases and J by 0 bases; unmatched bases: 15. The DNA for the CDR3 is TGTGCCAGTAGTGCTTACACCACGGGACAGGCGTCCTCTGGGGCCAACGTCCTGACTTTC. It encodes CASSAYTTGQASSGANVLTF.

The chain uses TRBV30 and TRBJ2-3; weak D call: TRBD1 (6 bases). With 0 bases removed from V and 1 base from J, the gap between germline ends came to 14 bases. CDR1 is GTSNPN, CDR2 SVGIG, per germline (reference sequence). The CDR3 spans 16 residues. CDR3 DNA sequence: TGTGCCTGGAGTGTAACCCGTGACAGGCGCACAGATACGCAGTATTTT. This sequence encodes CAWSVTRDRRTDTQYF.